A single T cell receptor (beta chain) is shown here with its context. Its specificity is unknown. The data were taken from a study of blood T cells in healthy people across ages. The germline V gene encodes CDR1 SGHDT and CDR2 YYEEEE. V lost 6 bases and J lost 0, with 15 bases in between. The CDR3 contains 15 residues. The study's findings and limits: In long-lived donors, naive CD4+ cell counts and diversity exceeded those of aged donors. Roughly linear age-related decline in beta diversity appeared, significant by age around 36.

Primers used in a second PCR of roughly 6 to 11 cycles were a sample-barcoded 5' primer and a J-beta primer mix. All cDNA molecules were each tagged by a template-switch adaptor with 12 random nucleotides. TCRdb re-called the 5' RACE reads with MiXCR, one entry per CDR3 protein. Of about 780,000 distinct CDR3 sequences listed, about half are singletons. Sequencing was carried out using blood. The chain recombines TRBV5-6 with TRBJ1-1; no definite D call. The TCR comes from an elderly man in good health. The chain's CDR3 is CASTSRRRMNTEAFF. CDR3 nucleotide sequence: TGTGCCAGCACCTCACGACGACGGATGAACACTGAAGCTTTCTTT.